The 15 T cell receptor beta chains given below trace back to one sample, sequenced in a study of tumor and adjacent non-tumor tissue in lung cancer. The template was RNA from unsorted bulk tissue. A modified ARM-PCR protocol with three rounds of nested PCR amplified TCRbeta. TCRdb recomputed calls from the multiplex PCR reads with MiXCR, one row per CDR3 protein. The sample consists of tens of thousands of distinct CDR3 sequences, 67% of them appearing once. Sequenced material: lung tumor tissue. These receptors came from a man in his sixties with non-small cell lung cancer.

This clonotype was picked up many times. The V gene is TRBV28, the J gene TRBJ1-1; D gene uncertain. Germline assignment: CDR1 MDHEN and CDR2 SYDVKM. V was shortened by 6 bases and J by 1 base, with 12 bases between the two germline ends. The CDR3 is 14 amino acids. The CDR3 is CASSPLNKNTEAFF. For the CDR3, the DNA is TGTGCCAGCAGCCCTCTTAACAAGAACACTGAAGCTTTCTTT.

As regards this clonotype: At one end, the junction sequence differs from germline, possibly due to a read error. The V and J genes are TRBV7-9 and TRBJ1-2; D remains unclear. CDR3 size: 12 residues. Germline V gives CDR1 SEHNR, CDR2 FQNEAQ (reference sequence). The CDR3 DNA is TGCGCCAGCAGCTTAGAGACACACAGCTACACCTTC. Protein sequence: CASSLETHSYTF.

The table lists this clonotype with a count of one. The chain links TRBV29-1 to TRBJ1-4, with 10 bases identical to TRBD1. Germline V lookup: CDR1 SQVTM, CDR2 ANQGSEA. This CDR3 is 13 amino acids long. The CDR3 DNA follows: TGCAAGGTTGAGGGACAGGGGTATGAAAAACTGTTTTTT. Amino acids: CKVEGQGYEKLFF.

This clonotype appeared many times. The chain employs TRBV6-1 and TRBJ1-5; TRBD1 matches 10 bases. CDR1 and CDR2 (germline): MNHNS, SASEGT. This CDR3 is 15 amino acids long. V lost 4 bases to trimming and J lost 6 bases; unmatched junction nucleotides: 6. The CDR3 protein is CASSGQGALGQPQHF. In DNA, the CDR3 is TGTGCCAGCAGTGGACAGGGGGCGCTTGGTCAGCCCCAGCATTTT.

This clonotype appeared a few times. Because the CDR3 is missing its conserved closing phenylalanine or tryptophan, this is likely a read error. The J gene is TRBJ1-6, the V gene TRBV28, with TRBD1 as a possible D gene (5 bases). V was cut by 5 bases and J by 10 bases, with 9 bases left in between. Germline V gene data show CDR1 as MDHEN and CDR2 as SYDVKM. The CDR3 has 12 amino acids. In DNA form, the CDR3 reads TGTGCCAGCAGTGTCAGGGACTCACCCCTCCACTAT. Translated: CASSVRDSPLHY.

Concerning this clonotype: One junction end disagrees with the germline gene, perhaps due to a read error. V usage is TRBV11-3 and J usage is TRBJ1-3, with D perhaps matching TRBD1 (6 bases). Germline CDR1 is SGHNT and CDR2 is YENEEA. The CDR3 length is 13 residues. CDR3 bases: TGTGCCAGCAGCTCTGTCAGGGGAAACATCATATATTTT. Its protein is CASSSVRGNIIYF.

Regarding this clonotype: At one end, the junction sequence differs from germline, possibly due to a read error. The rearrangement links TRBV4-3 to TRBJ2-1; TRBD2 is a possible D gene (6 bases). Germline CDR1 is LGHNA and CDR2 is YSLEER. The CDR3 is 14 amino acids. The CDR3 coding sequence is TGTACCAGCAGCCATGTAGCGGTTGTGGATGAGCAGTTCTTC. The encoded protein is CTSSHVAVVDEQFF.

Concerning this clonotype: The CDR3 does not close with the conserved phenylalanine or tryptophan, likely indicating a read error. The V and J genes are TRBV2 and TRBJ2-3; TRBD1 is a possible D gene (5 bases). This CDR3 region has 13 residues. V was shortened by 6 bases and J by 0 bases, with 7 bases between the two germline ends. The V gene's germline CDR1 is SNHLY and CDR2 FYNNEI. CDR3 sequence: CASSGQSTDTQYL. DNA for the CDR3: TGTGCCAGCAGCGGACAAAGCACAGATACGCAGTATCTT.

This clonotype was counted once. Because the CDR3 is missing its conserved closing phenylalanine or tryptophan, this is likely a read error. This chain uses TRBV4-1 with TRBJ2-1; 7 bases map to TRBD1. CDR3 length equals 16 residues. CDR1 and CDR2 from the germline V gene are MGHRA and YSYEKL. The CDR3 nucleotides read TGCGCCAGCAGTCAAGCTGCCGGGACAGAGTACAATGAGCAGTTCTCC. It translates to CASSQAAGTEYNEQFS.

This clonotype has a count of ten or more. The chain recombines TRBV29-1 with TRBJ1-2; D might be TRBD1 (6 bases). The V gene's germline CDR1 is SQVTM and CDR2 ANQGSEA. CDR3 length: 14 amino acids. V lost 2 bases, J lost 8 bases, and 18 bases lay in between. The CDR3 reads CSVELGGRGGGYTF. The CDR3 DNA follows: TGCAGCGTTGAATTAGGGGGTCGCGGTGGGGGCTACACCTTC.

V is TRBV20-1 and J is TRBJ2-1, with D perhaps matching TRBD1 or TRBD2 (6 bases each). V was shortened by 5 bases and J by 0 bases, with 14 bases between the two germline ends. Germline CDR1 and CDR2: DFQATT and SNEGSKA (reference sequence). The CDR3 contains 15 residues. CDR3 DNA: TGCAGTGCTCCGGGGGCCGACTACTCCTACAATGAGCAGTTCTTC. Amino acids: CSAPGADYSYNEQFF.

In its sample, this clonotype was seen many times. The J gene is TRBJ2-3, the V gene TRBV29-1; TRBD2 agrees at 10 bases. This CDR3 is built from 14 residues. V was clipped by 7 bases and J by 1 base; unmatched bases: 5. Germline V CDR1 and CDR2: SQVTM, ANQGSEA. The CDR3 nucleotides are TGCAGCGGCCTAGCGGGAGAAGGCACAGATACGCAGTATTTT. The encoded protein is CSGLAGEGTDTQYF.

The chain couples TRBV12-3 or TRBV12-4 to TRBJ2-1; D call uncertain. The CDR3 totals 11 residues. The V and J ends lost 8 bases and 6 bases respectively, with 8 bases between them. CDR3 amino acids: CASFSINEQFF. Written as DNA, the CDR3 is TGTGCCAGCTTCTCGATCAATGAGCAGTTCTTC.

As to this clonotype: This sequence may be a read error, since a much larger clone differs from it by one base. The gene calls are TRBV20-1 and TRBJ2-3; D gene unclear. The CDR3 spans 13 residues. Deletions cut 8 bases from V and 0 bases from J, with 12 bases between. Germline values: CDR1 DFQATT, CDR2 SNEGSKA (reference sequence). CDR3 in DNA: TGCAGTCCACGACTGTGGAGCACAGATACGCAGTATTTT. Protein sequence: CSPRLWSTDTQYF.

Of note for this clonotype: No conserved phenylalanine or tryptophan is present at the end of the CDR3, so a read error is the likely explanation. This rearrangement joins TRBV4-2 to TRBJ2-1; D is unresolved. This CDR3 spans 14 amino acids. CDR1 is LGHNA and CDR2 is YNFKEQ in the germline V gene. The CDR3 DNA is TGTGTCAGCAGCCAAGGTCGGACCTTCAATGAGCAGTTCTCC. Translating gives CVSSQGRTFNEQFS.